Included here is one T cell receptor beta chain sequence, with context. The CDR3 consists of 17 residues. Trimming cost V 5 bases and J 0 bases; bases outside gene matches: 10. The germline CDR1 and CDR2 sequences are SGHTA and FQGNSA. These data originate in a study of CD8+CD57+ T cells in acquired aplastic anemia. Genomic DNA constituted the template upon which TCR beta VDJ and CDR3 profiling was performed. A single record per CDR3 protein comes from TCRdb applying MiXCR to the reads. The repertoire has fewer than 250,000 distinct CDR3 sequences, around 59% of them found once; the top ten carry more than 15%.

The sample comprised sorted CD4+, CD8+, or CD8+CD57+ T cells (not recorded which) from PBMCs. This receptor was taken from a human donor in good health, serving as a control. The chain uses TRBV7-2 and TRBJ2-3, with 8 positions matching TRBD2. CDR3 amino acids: CASSRLAGTLSTDTQYF. In DNA form, the CDR3 reads TGTGCCAGCAGCCGTCTAGCGGGTACCCTTAGCACAGATACGCAGTATTTT.